The 20 T cell receptor beta chains presented below share a single source sample, sequenced in a study of early T cells in non-severe SARS-CoV-2 infection. A single record per CDR3 protein comes from TCRdb applying MiXCR to the 5' RACE reads. The profile shows 120,000 or so distinct CDR3 sequences, around an eighth of them singletons. Sequenced here: whole blood, sampled at baseline. The source is an adult who was a healthcare worker with PCR-confirmed SARS-CoV-2 infection or an uninfected control (not recorded which).

In this sample, this clonotype turned up a few times. The rearrangement links TRBV6-6 to TRBJ1-6; D is possibly TRBD1 (5 bases). The V gene's germline CDR1 is MNHNY and CDR2 SVGAGI (reference sequence). The CDR3 spans 15 residues. V lost 7 bases and J 8 bases, leaving 18 bases between the germline ends. CDR3 DNA sequence: TGTGCCAGCACAGGTCCCCAGGGAGGTGATTCACCCCTCCACTTT. Amino acids: CASTGPQGGDSPLHF.

The chain carries TRBV4-1 and TRBJ2-7; TRBD1 is a possible D gene (5 bases). Germline V gene lookup returns CDR1 MGHRA and CDR2 YSYEKL. Deletions cut 6 bases from V and 6 bases from J, with 15 bases between. CDR3 length: 13 amino acids. The CDR3, as DNA: TGCGCCAGCAGAGCCAGGGATTCCACCGAGCAGTACTTC. Amino acid sequence: CASRARDSTEQYF.

The rearrangement joins TRBV11-2 to TRBJ2-6; D call uncertain. Trimming took 0 bases from V and 4 from J, leaving 4 bases between them. Germline CDR1 is SGHAT and CDR2 is FQNNGV. CDR3 length equals 14 residues. DNA of the CDR3: TGTGCCAGCAGCTTAGAGCACGGGGCCAACGTCCTGACTTTC. Translating gives CASSLEHGANVLTF.

A few counts support this clonotype. The chain links TRBV7-9 to TRBJ1-5; D perhaps matches TRBD1 (6 bases). This CDR3 contains 14 residues. Per germline, CDR1 SEHNR and CDR2 FQNEAQ (reference sequence). V gave up 5 bases and J gave up 2 bases, with 10 bases separating them. The CDR3 DNA sequence: TGTGCCAGCAGCCTGACAGGTGGCAATCAGCCCCAGCATTTT. Protein: CASSLTGGNQPQHF.

The chain employs TRBV29-1 and TRBJ2-7, with a tentative D call TRBD1 (6 bases). Trimming took off 4 bases at V and 1 base at J, with 14 bases between the two ends. Germline-derived CDR1 and CDR2 are SQVTM and ANQGSEA. This CDR3 region has 14 residues. The DNA of the CDR3 is TGCAGCGTTGGGGAGCTACAGGGTTCCTACGAGCAGTACTTC. Amino acid sequence: CSVGELQGSYEQYF.

This clonotype appeared many times. The rearrangement links TRBV20-1 to TRBJ2-2; D possibly corresponds to TRBD1 (6 bases). Germline-derived CDR1 and CDR2 are DFQATT and SNEGSKA (reference sequence). The CDR3 length is 14 residues. V shed 5 bases and J shed 1 base, with 11 bases lying between them. In DNA form, the CDR3 reads TGCAGTGCTCCGGACAGCCTGAACACCGGGGAGCTGTTTTTT. Its translation is CSAPDSLNTGELFF.

The CDR3 protein is CASSPLRGLAITDTQYF. In nucleotides, the CDR3 is TGTGCCAGCTCACCTCTTCGGGGACTAGCTATCACAGATACGCAGTATTTT. The rearrangement uses TRBV18 and TRBJ2-3; the match to TRBD2 covers 9 bases. The germline CDR1 and CDR2 sequences are KGHSH and LQKENI. V was pared by 3 bases and J by 2 bases, with 9 bases of the junction left unmatched. The CDR3 has 17 residues.

This clonotype was detected only a few times. The chain is built from TRBV29-1 and TRBJ2-1, with TRBD2 as a possible D gene (5 bases). Per the germline V gene, CDR1 is SQVTM and CDR2 is ANQGSEA. The V and J ends lost 7 bases and 15 bases respectively, with 22 bases between them. There are 12 residues in the CDR3. The CDR3 region is CSGDSGISPPFF. In DNA form, the CDR3 reads TGCAGCGGCGATTCCGGGATATCTCCCCCGTTCTTC.

The chain uses TRBV18 and TRBJ1-2; no clear D gene. The CDR3 contains 13 residues. V was cut by 5 bases and J by 2 bases, with 9 bases left in between. The germline CDR1 and CDR2 sequences are KGHSH and LQKENI. CDR3 in DNA: TGTGCCAGCTCATCTACACTGAACTATGGCTACACCTTC. Translation gives CASSSTLNYGYTF.

This clonotype has more than one count but fewer than ten. The chain has TRBV25-1 and TRBJ2-2; D gene ambiguous. Germline V gives CDR1 MGHDK, CDR2 SYGVNS. V lost 2 bases and J lost 2, with 12 bases in between. The CDR3 is 16 residues long. The CDR3 reads CASSETPGPNTGELFF. The CDR3 DNA follows: TGTGCCAGCAGTGAAACCCCAGGTCCAAACACCGGGGAGCTGTTTTTT.

The J gene is TRBJ2-1, the V gene TRBV12-3 or TRBV12-4; D is undetermined. CDR3 length equals 12 residues. The ends were cut back, 5 bases at V and 9 bases at J, with 11 bases in the middle. The CDR3 loop is CASSRSSAEQFF. DNA of the CDR3: TGTGCCAGCAGTCGAAGTAGTGCTGAGCAGTTCTTC.

The chain joins TRBV12-3 or TRBV12-4 to TRBJ2-2, with D unclear. V was shortened by 2 bases and J by 1 base, with 5 bases between the two germline ends. The CDR3 sequence is 14 residues long. The CDR3 reads CASSLIRNTGELFF. The CDR3 bases are TGTGCCAGCAGTTTAATAAGGAACACCGGGGAGCTGTTTTTT.

This clonotype was found a few times. The chain combines TRBV4-1 with TRBJ1-1, with 7 positions matching TRBD1. Germline V gene sequence: CDR1 MGHRA, CDR2 YSYEKL. This CDR3 is built from 13 residues. Trimming removed 4 bases from V and 3 bases from J; junction bases left unmatched: 2. The CDR3 is CASSPDRDTEAFF. CDR3 nucleotide sequence: TGCGCCAGCAGCCCCGACAGGGACACTGAAGCTTTCTTT.

In its sample, this clonotype was seen a few times. The chain recombines TRBV28 with TRBJ1-1, with D perhaps TRBD1 (5 bases). The CDR3 has 12 amino acids. The germline V gene has CDR1 MDHEN and CDR2 SYDVKM. The ends were cut back, 7 bases at V and 2 bases at J, with 8 bases in the middle. Written as DNA, the CDR3 is TGTGCCAGCACAGGGCATAACACTGAAGCTTTCTTT. It codes for CASTGHNTEAFF.

This chain connects TRBV3-1 to TRBJ2-5; the D gene is possibly TRBD1 (5 bases). V gave up 5 bases and J gave up 4 bases, with 11 bases separating them. The V gene's germline CDR1 is LGHDT and CDR2 YNNKEL (reference sequence). The CDR3 is 13 amino acids. CDR3 sequence (DNA): TGTGCCAGCAGCGCGTTTAGGGGAGAGACCCAGTACTTC. Translating gives CASSAFRGETQYF.

As to this clonotype: This may come from a read error, since a much larger clone is one base off. V gene TRBV6-5 combines with J gene TRBJ1-6; a weak D match, TRBD1 (5 bases). Germline V gene sequence: CDR1 MNHEY, CDR2 SVGAGI. Trimming left V 2 bases short and J 7 bases short, with 9 bases between. The CDR3 spans 14 residues. CDR3 in DNA: TGTGCCAGCAGTTACGACTGGGGGAATTCACCCCTCCACTTT. Amino acids: CASSYDWGNSPLHF.

This clonotype was found many times. The chain links TRBV20-1 to TRBJ2-7; TRBD1 might be the D (6 bases). Germline V lookup: CDR1 DFQATT, CDR2 SNEGSKA (reference sequence). V dropped 2 bases and J dropped 2 bases, with 10 bases sitting between them. The CDR3 has 13 amino acids. CDR3 loop: CSARPGAPYEQYF. CDR3 nucleotides: TGCAGTGCTAGACCAGGGGCCCCCTACGAGCAGTACTTC.

This clonotype was detected only once. V usage is TRBV12-3 or TRBV12-4 and J usage is TRBJ2-3, with D maybe TRBD2 (6 bases). V was pared by 1 base and J by 2 bases, with 13 bases between. The CDR3 sequence is 16 residues long. The CDR3 sequence: CASSLEQEGSTDTQYF. The DNA of the CDR3 is TGTGCCAGCAGTTTAGAACAGGAGGGGTCCACAGATACGCAGTATTTT.

The chain combines TRBV5-1 with TRBJ2-1, with 8 bases identical to TRBD1. J gave up 9 bases and V 4 bases, and 6 bases lay outside the gene matches. CDR3 length: 13 residues. Germline CDR1 SGHRS, CDR2 YFSETQ. The CDR3 region has the DNA TGCGCCAGCAGCCTGGACAGGGTTGGTGAGCAGTTCTTC. This codes for CASSLDRVGEQFF.

This clonotype was observed at least ten times. This chain links TRBV2 with TRBJ2-1; D is undetermined. This CDR3 region has 12 residues. Germline V CDR1 and CDR2: SNHLY, FYNNEI. The V and J ends lost 6 bases and 7 bases respectively, with 10 bases between them. The CDR3, as DNA: TGTGCCAGCAGGAATAACAAAAATGAGCAGTTCTTC. Amino acids: CASRNNKNEQFF.